These 13 T cell receptor beta chains share one sample of origin, sequenced in a study of T cell responses to AZD1222 COVID-19 vaccine. Sequencing was performed with immunoSEQ multiplex PCR; in TCRdb, only in-frame clones are kept and a portion is missing. The table includes around 80,000 clones, about four fifths detected once. The source was peripheral blood, collected 28 days after the second AZD1222 dose. The receptors derive from an adult who received the AZD1222 COVID-19 vaccine.

CDR3 nucleotides: TGTGCCAGCAGTTTTGGGGGCCGGAGAGGCTACACCTTC. Protein product: CASSFGGRRGYTF. The genes are TRBV27 and TRBJ1-2; perhaps TRBD1 as D (6 bases). Germline V gives CDR1 MNHEY, CDR2 SMNVEV (reference sequence). Trimming removed 3 bases at V and 8 bases at J, with 13 bases between. The CDR3 is made up of 13 amino acids.

The table lists this clone with a count of one. The genes are TRBV19 and TRBJ1-5, with TRBD1 identical over 7 bases. V gave up 6 bases and J gave up 3 bases; unmatched junction bases: 8. CDR1 LNHDA and CDR2 SQIVND come from the germline V gene (reference sequence). This CDR3 has 15 amino acids. DNA for the CDR3: TGTGCCAGTAGATTCGACAGGGCGAACAATCAGCCCCAGCATTTT. This sequence encodes CASRFDRANNQPQHF. Variable domain in full (rest from reference TRBV19 and TRBJ1-5): DGGITQSPKYLFRKEGQNVTLSCEQNLNHDAMYWYRQDPGQGLRLIYYSQIVNDFQKGDIAEGYSVSREKKESFPLTVTSAQKNPTAFYLCASRFDRANNQPQHFGDGTRLSIL.

The chain has TRBV6-1 and TRBJ1-3, with D perhaps TRBD1 (5 bases). Germline V CDR1 and CDR2: MNHNS, SASEGT. There are 17 residues in the CDR3. Trimming removed 2 bases at V and 0 bases at J, with 14 bases between. CDR3 region: CASSEWLGRLSGNTIYF. The CDR3 coding sequence is TGTGCCAGCAGTGAATGGTTGGGACGCCTCTCTGGAAACACCATATATTTT.

The gene calls are TRBV11-2 and TRBJ1-3, with no clear D. In germline, CDR1 is SGHAT, CDR2 FQNNGV. V was pared by 5 bases and J by 0 bases, with 11 bases between. The CDR3 runs to 15 residues. The CDR3 nucleotides are TGTGCCAGCAGCCGCGGAACAATCTCTGGAAACACCATATATTTT. Translating gives CASSRGTISGNTIYF.

This chain uses TRBV28 with TRBJ2-3; 13 bases fit TRBD2. Germline values: CDR1 MDHEN, CDR2 SYDVKM. Germline trimming cut 6 bases from V and 3 bases from J; bases unmatched to any gene: 0. This CDR3 spans 14 amino acids. The DNA for the CDR3 is TGTGCCAGCAGGACTAGCGGGAGGACAGATACGCAGTATTTT. This gives the protein CASRTSGRTDTQYF.

This clone was seen a single time. This chain uses TRBV27 with TRBJ1-1; D perhaps matches TRBD1 (5 bases). Trimming took off 2 bases at V and 5 bases at J, with 9 bases between the two ends. The CDR3 consists of 13 residues. Per germline, CDR1 MNHEY and CDR2 SMNVEV (reference sequence). In DNA form, the CDR3 reads TGTGCCAGCAGTTTAGGGAGGGGAACTGAAGCTTTCTTT. As protein: CASSLGRGTEAFF.

This clone was recorded once. The chain links TRBV30 to TRBJ1-5; the D gene is possibly TRBD1 (6 bases). V was cut by 3 bases and J by 3 bases, with 9 bases left in between. The CDR3 length is 13 residues. Germline loops: CDR1 GTSNPN, CDR2 SVGIG (reference sequence). The chain's CDR3 is CAWRDSYNQPQHF. CDR3 sequence (DNA): TGTGCCTGGAGGGACAGCTACAATCAGCCCCAGCATTTT. The whole variable domain, remainder taken from reference TRBV30 and TRBJ1-5, is SQTIHQWPATLVQPVGSPLSLECTVEGTSNPNLYWYRQAAGRGLQLLFYSVGIGQISSEVPQNLSASRPQDRQFILSSKKLLLSDSGFYLCAWRDSYNQPQHFGDGTRLSIL.

The V gene is TRBV7-2, the J gene TRBJ2-3; 15 nucleotides line up with TRBD2. The CDR3 totals 17 residues. Germline CDR1 and CDR2: SGHTA and FQGNSA. V dropped 5 bases and J dropped 4; count of bases not matched to a gene: 7. The CDR3 DNA follows: TGTGCCAGCAGCGCACCGGGACTAGCGGGAGGAGCAGATACGCAGTATTTT. Residues: CASSAPGLAGGADTQYF.

This clone was seen only a few times. The chain has TRBV12-3 or TRBV12-4 and TRBJ2-2; D remains unclear. The CDR3 contains 13 residues. Trimming stripped 3 bases from V and 2 bases from J, with 4 bases between. This CDR3 reads CASSLYNTGELFF. DNA of the CDR3: TGTGCCAGCAGTTTGTATAACACCGGGGAGCTGTTTTTT.

The rearrangement uses TRBV19 and TRBJ1-2; 7 bases align to TRBD1. The V segment lost 7 bases and the J segment 3 bases; nucleotides outside the gene matches: 8. The CDR3 runs 14 residues. The germline V gene encodes CDR1 LNHDA and CDR2 SQIVND (reference sequence). The chain's CDR3 is CASKEQGYYYGYTF. In nucleotides, the CDR3 is TGTGCCAGTAAAGAACAGGGGTATTACTATGGCTACACCTTC.

Concerning this clone: The junction and the germline gene differ at one end; a read error may be behind it. The V call is TRBV7-3, the J call TRBJ1-1, with 7 positions matching TRBD1. The CDR3 spans 14 residues. The germline V gene encodes CDR1 SGHTA and CDR2 FQGTGA. The CDR3 DNA reads TGTGCCAGCAGTTTAACAGGGGTTGGAACTGAAGCTTTCTTT. Translation gives CASSLTGVGTEAFF.

The chain has TRBV28 and TRBJ2-2; D tentatively reads TRBD1 or TRBD2 (7 bases each). The V gene's germline CDR1 is MDHEN and CDR2 SYDVKM. CDR3 length equals 18 residues. V lost 5 bases and J 0 bases, leaving 19 bases between the germline ends. CDR3 sequence reads: CASSPTGRGSANTGELFF. The CDR3 DNA follows: TGTGCCAGCAGTCCGACAGGGAGGGGAAGTGCGAACACCGGGGAGCTGTTTTTT.

The J gene is TRBJ1-1, the V gene TRBV28; D is ambiguous. From germline, CDR1 is MDHEN and CDR2 SYDVKM. The CDR3 consists of 11 residues. V lost 8 bases and J 0 bases, leaving 4 bases between the germline ends. DNA of the CDR3: TGTGCCAGCCGGTTGAACACTGAAGCTTTCTTT. This translates into CASRLNTEAFF.